What follows are 15 T cell receptor beta chains derived from one specimen sequenced in a study of shared clonotypes between healthy human individuals (dated by TCRdb to the early 2020s). Library construction relied on the immunoSEQ multiplex PCR assay. What TCRdb holds here is the immuneACCESS table cut down to in-frame rearrangements. Part of the clones is not present; checked against another copy, under half of the missing clones reflect an unresolved V gene, and the others are unexplained. The sample records about 560,000 clones, around 80% of which are singletons. The ten largest clonotypes hold more than 10% of the sample. What was sequenced was PBMCs. The receptor set was obtained from a woman aged 40 to 49 in good health. Some clones in this sample may be carry-over from other donors' samples.

V and J are TRBV18 and TRBJ2-7, with 7 bases matching TRBD2. V was clipped by 3 bases and J by 0 bases; unmatched bases: 8. Germline assignment: CDR1 KGHSH and CDR2 LQKENI. CDR3 size: 16 residues. The CDR3, as DNA: TGTGCCAGCTCACCTTATGGCGGGAGCACCTCCTACGAGCAGTACTTC. Residues: CASSPYGGSTSYEQYF.

The chain has TRBV9 and TRBJ2-7; 10 bases fit TRBD2. V gave up 0 bases and J gave up 2 bases; unmatched junction bases: 2. Germline CDR1 reads SGDLS; CDR2 reads YYNGEE. This CDR3 has 15 residues. The CDR3 region is CASSVGTSGPYEQYF. DNA for the CDR3: TGTGCCAGCAGCGTAGGGACTAGCGGTCCCTACGAGCAGTACTTC.

This clone showed up just once. V and J are TRBV5-1 and TRBJ2-7; 11 bases are a match to TRBD1. J lost 3 bases, V lost 5 bases, and 7 bases had no gene match. Germline values: CDR1 SGHRS, CDR2 YFSETQ. The CDR3 consists of 15 residues. The CDR3 sequence is CASSRTGTGGYEQYF. CDR3 DNA: TGCGCCAGCAGTAGAACCGGGACAGGGGGCTACGAGCAGTACTTC.

This chain links TRBV27 with TRBJ1-2, with a tentative D call TRBD1 (6 bases). The germline V and J ends were trimmed by 7 bases and 3 bases, with 15 bases remaining between them. The CDR3 has 14 amino acids. The V gene's germline CDR1 is MNHEY and CDR2 SMNVEV (reference sequence). The CDR3 here is CASKRQVGDYGYTF. CDR3 DNA sequence: TGTGCCAGCAAAAGACAGGTGGGCGACTATGGCTACACCTTC.

The chain uses TRBV10-2 and TRBJ1-2; D is perhaps TRBD1 (5 bases). The V end was cut by 5 bases, the J end by 3 bases, with 7 bases between. Germline CDR1 and CDR2: WSHSY and SAAADI. The length of the CDR3 is 12 residues. The CDR3 reads CASSPGDYGYTF. As DNA, the CDR3 is TGCGCCAGCAGTCCGGGGGACTATGGCTACACCTTC.

In regard to this clone: This sequence may be a read error, since a much larger clone differs from it by one base. The rearrangement links TRBV5-1 to TRBJ2-1, with 7 bases aligning to TRBD2. Germline CDR1 SGHRS, CDR2 YFSETQ. This CDR3 is 14 amino acids long. This CDR3 is CASGLGWEGNEQFF. CDR3 nucleotide sequence: TGCGCCAGCGGCTTGGGGTGGGAGGGGAATGAGCAGTTCTTC.

The V gene is TRBV11-3, the J gene TRBJ2-1; 7 bases fit TRBD2. CDR3 size: 14 residues. Per germline, CDR1 SGHNT and CDR2 YENEEA. The J segment lost 6 bases and the V segment lost 5 bases, leaving 7 bases of the junction unmatched. The DNA for the CDR3 is TGTGCCAGCAGCCGCGGGCGGGAGTCCAATGAGCAGTTCTTC. This gives the protein CASSRGRESNEQFF.

This clone was picked up a small number of times. The chain is built from TRBV5-8 and TRBJ2-7; no clear D. This CDR3 is built from 14 residues. Looked up from germline, CDR1 is SGHTS and CDR2 is YDEGEE. V lost 1 base and J lost 1, with 9 bases in between. This CDR3 is CASSLMEISYEQYF. CDR3 bases: TGTGCCAGCAGCTTGATGGAGATATCCTACGAGCAGTACTTC.

The chain joins TRBV13 to TRBJ2-7; D unclear. Trimming shortened V by 2 bases and J by 3 bases, and 11 bases separated the two germline ends. The CDR3 sequence is 14 residues long. Germline CDR1 and CDR2: PRHDT and FYEKMQ (reference sequence). The CDR3 here is CASSLLGKHYEQYF. The CDR3 DNA reads as TGTGCCAGCAGCTTACTAGGGAAACACTACGAGCAGTACTTC. The full variable domain, with the rest looked up from reference TRBV13 and TRBJ2-7, is AAGVIQSPRHLIKEKRETATLKCYPIPRHDTVYWYQQGPGQDPQFLISFYEKMQSDKGSIPDRFSAQQFSDYHSELNMSSLELGDSALYFCASSLLGKHYEQYFGPGTRLTVT.

This clone has a handful of counts. V and J are TRBV5-1 and TRBJ2-1; 9 nucleotides match TRBD2. The CDR3 consists of 17 residues. Trimming took 4 bases from V and 3 from J; bases not matched to a gene: 11. Germline loops: CDR1 SGHRS, CDR2 YFSETQ. The CDR3 sequence: CASSDGNGLAHYNEQFF. The CDR3, as DNA: TGCGCCAGCAGCGACGGCAACGGACTAGCGCACTACAATGAGCAGTTCTTC.

CDR3 nucleotides: TGTGCCATTCGGGCAGGGGGCACGTACACCGGGGAGCTGTTTTTT. Protein product: CAIRAGGTYTGELFF. The chain is built from TRBV7-6 and TRBJ2-2, with 8 bases matching TRBD1. The CDR3 consists of 15 residues. V dropped 10 bases and J dropped 3; count of bases not matched to a gene: 10. Germline CDR1 and CDR2: SGHVS and FNYEAQ.

The chain carries TRBV5-1 and TRBJ2-6; 7 positions agree with TRBD1. The junction had 10 bases not matched to a gene; V was cut back by 6 bases and J by 4 bases. CDR1 is SGHRS and CDR2 is YFSETQ in the germline V gene. The CDR3 totals 16 residues. The CDR3 region is CASTHTTGDGANVLTF. CDR3 DNA: TGCGCCAGCACCCATACCACAGGGGACGGGGCCAACGTCCTGACTTTC.

The chain recombines TRBV20-1 with TRBJ2-7; D unclear. Trimming cost V 6 bases and J 6 bases, with 12 bases left between them. The CDR3 consists of 11 residues. Germline V gene sequence: CDR1 DFQATT, CDR2 SNEGSKA (reference sequence). CDR3 nucleotide sequence: TGCAGTGCACCCCTGTTCCCCGAGCAGTACTTC. The encoded protein is CSAPLFPEQYF.

V usage is TRBV7-2 and J usage is TRBJ1-1; the D is unclear. Trimming removed 1 base from V and 3 bases from J, with 12 bases in between. CDR1 and CDR2 (germline): SGHTA, FQGNSA. This CDR3 has 15 amino acids. The CDR3 bases are TGTGCCAGCAGCTTAGTAGGTGACGGGTACACTGAAGCTTTCTTT. Amino acid sequence: CASSLVGDGYTEAFF.

The V gene is TRBV5-1, the J gene TRBJ2-3; 7 bases are shared with TRBD2. Germline V CDR1 and CDR2: SGHRS, YFSETQ. J was trimmed by 4 bases and V by 4 bases; bases with no gene match: 12. This CDR3 has 16 amino acids. CDR3: CASSPSAREYADTQYF. CDR3 nucleotide sequence: TGCGCCAGCAGCCCTTCAGCGCGGGAGTACGCAGATACGCAGTATTTT.